This record concerns one T cell receptor beta chain sequence. Everyone who took part was roughly 18 to 89 years old, and they came from about 23 US areas. The entry originates in a study of blood T cell repertoires in COVID-19. Across the study: Donors in Cohort 3 who had recovered were those with two negative PCRs, healthcare professional clearance, or resolution of their symptoms. Donors in the United States, Italy and Spain gave samples during acute or convalescent COVID-19. Sources were T cells, B-cell-depleted T cells, or PBMCs; the material itself was cDNA or gDNA.

Clones were sequenced by immunoSEQ multiplex PCR, and TCRdb holds only the in-frame ones, with some missing. Of a few hundred thousand clones in the sample, approximately 89% are singletons; the top ten hold about 1.9%. Specimen: PBMCs or T cells enriched from blood (not recorded which). The TCR sequence derives from a man aged 35 to 55 in a cohort exposed to, infected with or recovered from COVID-19 (not recorded which).

CDR3 protein: CASSLGTGSVTIYF. CDR3 in DNA: TGTGCCAGCAGCTTAGGGACAGGGAGTGTCACCATATATTTT. The gene calls are TRBV7-8 and TRBJ1-3; TRBD1 matches 8 bases. Unmatched junction bases numbered 5, after V lost 1 base and J lost 9 bases. The germline V gene has CDR1 SGHVS and CDR2 FQNEAQ. The CDR3 totals 14 residues. Complete variable domain (other parts from reference TRBV7-8 and TRBJ1-3): GAGVSQSPRYKVAKRGQDVALRCDPISGHVSLFWYQQALGQGPEFLTYFQNEAQLDKSGLPSDRFFAERPEGSVSTLKIQRTQQEDSAVYLCASSLGTGSVTIYFGEGSWLTVV.